This paragraph covers one T cell receptor (beta chain) sequence. This sample stems from a study of shared T cell receptors in the human thymus. Data came from immunoSEQ multiplex PCR; TCRdb stores just in-frame clones and leaves some out. The sample contains some 700,000 clones, 70% to 90% of which appear only once. The CDR3 covers 15 residues. CDR1 SSHAT and CDR2 FNYEAQ come from the germline V gene (reference sequence). The trim removed 7 bases at V and 2 bases at J, leaving 9 bases unmatched. Another study also made use of these data, one on human thymus T cells. As reported in that work: Corrective cardiac operations yielded the resected thymus tissue. Unrelated individuals were reported by related research to share highly overlapping thymic repertoires.

This sequence originates from a girl under three years old with a congenital heart defect. This chain uses TRBV7-7 with TRBJ2-3, with TRBD2 identical over 7 bases. The material sequenced was thymocytes. In DNA form, the CDR3 reads TGTGCCAGCAACCCCCTCCGGGGGGTCACAGATACGCAGTATTTT. Translation: CASNPLRGVTDTQYF.